This section outlines one T cell receptor beta chain sequence together with its context. Each CDR3 protein gets one entry after TCRdb re-called the RT-PCR reads with MiXCR. The sample carries 150,000 to 200,000 distinct CDR3 sequences, about 29% recorded once. This record belongs to a study of patients and donors after allogeneic stem cell transplantation. This CDR3 has 15 residues. V shed 5 bases and J shed 2 bases, with 16 bases lying between them. This clonotype originated in a human donor who was either an allogeneic HSCT recipient or a stem cell or donor lymphocyte infusion donor (not recorded which). It is not recorded whose cells these are; they may come from a transplant donor. The sequenced sample was blood, either unsorted or a sorted T cell fraction (not recorded which). The chain joins TRBV12-3 or TRBV12-4 to TRBJ2-7; a weak D match, TRBD2 (6 bases). The CDR3: CASSPRGWQTYEQYF. The CDR3 DNA reads as TGTGCCAGCAGTCCTCGGGGGTGGCAGACCTACGAGCAGTACTTC.